This T cell receptor (beta chain) came from a study of CD8 T cells in ankylosing spondylitis (dated by TCRdb to between 2016 and 2019). Regarding the complete study: T cell receptor beta repertoires were profiled in healthy donors and ankylosing spondylitis patients so that disease-linked TCR variants could be found. The whole study cohort included roughly 110 healthy donors and some 27 ankylosing spondylitis patients. Peripheral blood was sampled, and synovial fluid was additionally collected from ankylosing spondylitis patients. The study at large found these results: Significant enrichment of the disease-linked clones was reported in matched synovial fluid samples from ankylosing spondylitis patients. The disease-linked clones had a CD8+ phenotype and were found at relatively low frequencies in peripheral blood. Some TCR beta motif variants had previously been reported in synovial fluid and blood of reactive arthritis patients, which suggested common disease-initiation mechanisms. A TCR beta motif of eight highly homologous amino acid variants appeared characteristic of blood from ankylosing spondylitis patients.

This clonotype turned up a few times. Its antigen is currently not known. No much larger clonotype is one base removed from it; base qualities were not supplied. The CDR3 spans 16 residues, from the cysteine through the phenylalanine. Of all the DNA, just the CDR3 is kept, 48 bases in frame from base 1. Sequences SEHNR (CDR1) and FQNEAQ (CDR2) are obtained from the germline V gene (reference sequence). Germline trimming amounts to 3 bases on V and 1 base on J, with 4 as the count of junction bases outside the gene matches. The instrument was an Illumina HiSeq 2500. Quantitative 5'-RACE with molecular barcodes was used to prepare TCR beta libraries. The original pipeline was this. Disease-linked TCR variants were identified with a new computational method built on a probabilistic model of VDJ rearrangement. TCRdb itself trimmed the public reads at Q25 with fastp, ran MiXCR and retained productive beta chains. Merged by CDR3 protein, the rows form single entries marked with the most common genes and DNA. Here the V and J calls rest on TCRdb's processing, not on the authors' analysis. In all, the sample holds some 250,000 distinct CDR3 sequences, and roughly 8.6% of those were seen once. The ten largest clones add up to 6.8% of the sample.

The rearrangement combines TRBV7-9 with TRBJ2-2, with 8 junctional bases fitting TRBD2. Sequencing used blood, either unsorted or a sorted T cell fraction (not recorded which). The clonotype was recovered from a male donor with ankylosing spondylitis or in good health (not recorded which). The DNA sequence is given as TGTGCCAGCAGCTTTGAGCGGGAGTGGAACACCGGGGAGCTGTTTTTT. This codes for CASSFEREWNTGELFF.